Given below is one T cell receptor beta chain in context. Its antigen is unidentified. Time point specified: week 47, end of study. A 20-mer mutant IDH1 peptide at 300 ug was injected subcutaneously with topical imiquimod. These data are taken from a study of a mutant IDH1 vaccine in newly diagnosed glioma. Method: immunoSEQ multiplex PCR; TCRdb's copy keeps in-frame clones and lacks some. Here the sample spans 30,000 to 35,000 clones, about 87% being singletons. V was cut by 6 bases and J by 7 bases, with 25 bases left in between. The germline gives CDR1 SNHLY, CDR2 FYNNEI. The CDR3 sequence is 17 residues long.

The genes are TRBV2 and TRBJ2-1; perhaps TRBD2 as D (7 bases). The clonotype originates from a woman aged 25-40 years with glioma. The source was PBMCs, collected from a glioma patient whose treatment included an IDH1 peptide vaccine. The CDR3 bases are TGTGCCAGCAGCCTACGTTCAGGGGCGGGGGCGCTGAATGAGCAGTTCTTC. Translation gives CASSLRSGAGALNEQFF.